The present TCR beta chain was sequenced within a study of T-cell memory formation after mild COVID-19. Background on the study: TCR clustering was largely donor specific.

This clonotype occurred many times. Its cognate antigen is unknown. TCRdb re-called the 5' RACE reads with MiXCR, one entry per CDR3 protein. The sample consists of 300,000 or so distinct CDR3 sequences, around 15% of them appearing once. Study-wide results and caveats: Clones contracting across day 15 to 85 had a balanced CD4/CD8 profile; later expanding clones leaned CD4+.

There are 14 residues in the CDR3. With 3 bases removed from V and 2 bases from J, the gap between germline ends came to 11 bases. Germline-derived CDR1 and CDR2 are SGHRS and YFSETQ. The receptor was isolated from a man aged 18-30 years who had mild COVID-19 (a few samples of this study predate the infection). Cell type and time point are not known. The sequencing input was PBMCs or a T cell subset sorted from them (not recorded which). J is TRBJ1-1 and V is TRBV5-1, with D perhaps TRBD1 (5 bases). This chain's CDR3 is CASSSTASNTEAFF. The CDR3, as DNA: TGCGCCAGCAGCTCGACAGCGTCAAACACTGAAGCTTTCTTT.